This entry lists 15 T cell receptor beta chains sequenced from one sample in a study of cytomegalovirus exposure and HLA in healthy donors. The PCR ran on 60 Vbeta and 13 Jbeta primers. Sequencing used immunoSEQ multiplex PCR; TCRdb keeps in-frame clones, though not all of them. The table lists 120,000 or so clones, over 60% of them singletons, with roughly 2.5% in the top ten. The material sequenced was PBMCs. All receptors come from a woman aged 40 to 50 in good health and CMV-seropositive.

The V call is TRBV5-1, the J call TRBJ2-4; 11 bases align to TRBD1. With 4 bases clipped from V and 3 bases from J, the junction kept 6 bases outside the gene matches. Germline V gene lookup returns CDR1 SGHRS and CDR2 YFSETQ. The CDR3 consists of 16 residues. The CDR3 DNA sequence: TGCGCCAGCAGCGGGGGACAGGGGGAAGACAAAAACATTCAGTACTTC. Protein sequence: CASSGGQGEDKNIQYF.

This chain connects TRBV5-5 to TRBJ2-2; 9 bases are shared with TRBD1. Trimming removed 3 bases from V and 7 bases from J; junction bases left unmatched: 4. Germline assignment: CDR1 SGHKS and CDR2 YYEKEE (reference sequence). This CDR3 comprises 14 residues. The CDR3 loop reads CASSSQGANGELFF. DNA for the CDR3: TGTGCCAGCAGCTCACAGGGGGCAAACGGGGAGCTGTTTTTT.

The J gene is TRBJ2-5, the V gene TRBV7-9; TRBD2 matches 7 bases. CDR1 is SEHNR, CDR2 FQNEAQ, per germline (reference sequence). Trimming cost V 5 bases and J 5 bases; bases outside gene matches: 14. There are 16 residues in the CDR3. The CDR3 region has the DNA TGTGCCAGCAGCCCCGGCGGATTAGCGGGTAGGGAGACCCAGTACTTC. It yields the protein CASSPGGLAGRETQYF. The entire variable domain, with the rest obtained from reference TRBV7-9 and TRBJ2-5, is as follows: DTGVSQNPRHKITKRGQNVTFRCDPISEHNRLYWYRQTLGQGPEFLTYFQNEAQLEKSRLLSDRFSAERPKGSFSTLEIQRTEQGDSAMYLCASSPGGLAGRETQYFGPGTRLLVL.

CDR3 bases: TGTGCCAGCAGCTGGGTACAGGGGGCTACTAGCTCCTACAATGAGCAGTTCTTC. This encodes CASSWVQGATSSYNEQFF. The chain links TRBV5-8 to TRBJ2-1, with TRBD1 identical over 9 bases. CDR1 and CDR2 (germline): SGHTS, YDEGEE. The CDR3 covers 18 residues. The V segment lost 3 bases and the J segment 0 bases; nucleotides outside the gene matches: 10.

The gene calls are TRBV6-5 and TRBJ1-2; D uncertain. Germline CDR1 and CDR2: MNHEY and SVGAGI. The length of the CDR3 is 15 residues. V was shortened by 7 bases and J by 6 bases, with 21 bases between the two germline ends. The CDR3 DNA reads as TGTGCCAGCAAAAACAGTCCCACGTATTCTCATGGCTACACCTTC. Residues: CASKNSPTYSHGYTF.

The rearrangement uses TRBV6-1 and TRBJ1-1; 9 positions match TRBD1. Germline CDR1 reads MNHNS; CDR2 reads SASEGT. CDR3 size: 14 residues. V lost 5 bases and J lost 5; bases outside the gene matches: 6. The DNA for the CDR3 is TGTGCCAGCAGTCGACAGGGGGTCTGGACTGAAGCTTTCTTT. It translates to CASSRQGVWTEAFF.

This clone was counted between two and nine times. V gene TRBV9 combines with J gene TRBJ1-2; D perhaps matches TRBD1 (5 bases). The CDR3 runs to 14 residues. The ends were cut back, 4 bases at V and 4 bases at J, with 14 bases in the middle. Germline values: CDR1 SGDLS, CDR2 YYNGEE. Written as DNA, the CDR3 is TGTGCCAGCAGCCCGGGGGGAGATGTCTATGGCTACACCTTC. This translates into CASSPGGDVYGYTF.

The V and J genes are TRBV7-3 and TRBJ2-1; 7 positions match TRBD2. The V gene's germline CDR1 is SGHTA and CDR2 FQGTGA. V shed 3 bases, J shed 5 bases, and the junction held 1 base outside the gene matches. The CDR3 extends over 13 amino acids. CDR3 bases: TGTGCCAGCAGCTTGACTAGCAACAATGAGCAGTTCTTC. It translates to CASSLTSNNEQFF.

This clone came up once. This chain connects TRBV6-5 to TRBJ2-1, with D maybe TRBD2 (6 bases). Germline-derived CDR1 and CDR2 are MNHEY and SVGAGI. V was shortened by 0 bases and J by 7 bases, with 7 bases between the two germline ends. The CDR3 is 13 amino acids. The CDR3 loop reads CASSYSEGNEQFF. CDR3 nucleotides: TGTGCCAGCAGTTACTCGGAGGGTAATGAGCAGTTCTTC.

The CDR3 loop reads CSVDRYEQYF. CDR3 nucleotides: TGCAGCGTTGACCGTTACGAGCAGTACTTC. The V and J genes are TRBV29-1 and TRBJ2-7; D unclear. This CDR3 has 10 amino acids. Germline V gene lookup returns CDR1 SQVTM and CDR2 ANQGSEA. V was clipped by 3 bases and J by 4 bases, with 4 bases between them.

J is TRBJ2-3 and V is TRBV7-8, with no clear D. The germline V gene has CDR1 SGHVS and CDR2 FQNEAQ. The CDR3 is made up of 15 amino acids. Trimming cost V 5 bases and J 2 bases, with 14 bases left between them. Here the CDR3 reads CASSRRPTFTDTQYF. The CDR3 nucleotides are TGTGCCAGCAGCCGCAGGCCCACTTTCACAGATACGCAGTATTTT.

The chain has TRBV30 and TRBJ2-3; 7 nucleotides agree with TRBD1. The CDR3 has 13 amino acids. V lost 5 bases and J lost 5; bases outside the gene matches: 7. Germline V CDR1 and CDR2: GTSNPN, SVGIG (reference sequence). CDR3 coding DNA: TGTGCCTGGGCCGGACAGGTGGGAGATACGCAGTATTTT. Amino acid sequence: CAWAGQVGDTQYF.

Only a few counts were recorded for this clone. The chain couples TRBV6-4 to TRBJ2-6; 10 bases line up with TRBD1. Germline trimming cut 4 bases from V and 2 bases from J; bases unmatched to any gene: 2. Germline assignment: CDR1 MRHNA and CDR2 SNTAGT. The CDR3 spans 16 residues. DNA of the CDR3: TGTGCCAGCAGTGGACAGGGGGCGACTGGGGCCAACGTCCTGACTTTC. Protein product: CASSGQGATGANVLTF.

The chain combines TRBV7-3 with TRBJ2-2; no reliable D call. This CDR3 has 15 amino acids. Germline CDR1 and CDR2: SGHTA and FQGTGA. V gave up 1 base and J gave up 0 bases, with 6 bases separating them. The CDR3 loop reads CASSLMSANTGELFF. As DNA, the CDR3 is TGTGCCAGCAGCTTAATGAGTGCGAACACCGGGGAGCTGTTTTTT.

The J gene is TRBJ1-3, the V gene TRBV5-1; D ambiguous. Germline V lookup: CDR1 SGHRS, CDR2 YFSETQ. The CDR3 has 17 residues. Trimming stripped 2 bases from V and 0 bases from J, with 15 bases between. The chain's CDR3 is CASSFEGSAISGNTIYF. The CDR3 DNA follows: TGCGCCAGCAGCTTCGAGGGCTCCGCAATCTCTGGAAACACCATATATTTT.